This entry is about one T cell receptor beta chain. Its antigen remains unidentified. Base qualities are not provided; no much larger clone lies one nucleotide away. This entry is derived from a study of T cells in Graves' hyperthyroidism and ophthalmopathy (dated by TCRdb to the late 2010s). About the full investigation: TCR V-J signatures able to tell the groups apart were searched for in a discovery cohort of 100 or so patients, of whom under 45 had Graves' ophthalmopathy and roughly 57 had stable Graves' hyperthyroidism. Prospective prediction of ophthalmopathy was tested in an independent validation cohort of some 19 hyperthyroidism patients and 17 patients who later progressed to ophthalmopathy. The 100 or so discovery patients were divided at random into training and test sets in a 7:3 ratio. The study also compared thyroid tissue and blood T-cell repertoires from a handful of Graves' hyperthyroidism patients. After sampling, hyperthyroidism patients received methimazole starting at 30 mg daily, and ophthalmopathy patients received high-dose intravenous methylprednisolone. TCR Vbeta CDR3 sequencing of roughly 140 peripheral blood samples (around 45 ophthalmopathy, under 80 hyperthyroidism and approximately 17 progressor patients) is reported in the paper.

Amplification of TCR beta CDR3 regions was carried out from RNA transcripts. A first-round RT-PCR of the TCR CDR3 used the HTBI primer set with the Qiagen OneStep RT-PCR kit. Libraries were constructed in a second round of multiplex PCR, after which size selection and purification were carried out. Paired-end sequencing of the libraries was performed with 100 bp reads on an Illumina HiSeq2000. The authors' analysis ran thus. SOAPnuke was used to process the raw data, with reads discarded if the reads contained adapters or uncalled bases, had a mean Phred below 15, or lacked an exact constant-primer or identifier match. COPE v1.2.5 was used to merge the high-quality paired reads, and each unique nucleotide sequence was defined as a clonotype. Clonotypes were aligned to IMGT TRBV, TRBD and TRBJ reference segments using MiTCR v1.1. Analysis was restricted to V-J combinations with a frequency above 0.0001, which covered over 98% of repertoires. The TCS score was defined as the ratio of F50 (clonal expansion) to E x V (chaos), calculated using BLOSUM62-based TCRdist between CDR3 peptides within each V-J. Welch's t-statistics and random forest reduced fewer than 550 V-J features to 13, which were used in a naive Bayes classifier (R e1071). The similarity between thyroid and blood repertoires was quantified using the Morisita-Horn index. Starting from the raw public reads, TCRdb applied fastp trimming at Q25, assembled clones with MiXCR and retained in-frame beta chains. One record per CDR3 amino acid sequence lists the most common genes and DNA. These V and J calls are TCRdb output, not the study's own analysis. The sample table contains a few hundred thousand distinct CDR3 sequences; only one count was recorded for about 45% of them. The biggest ten clones account for roughly 8.2% of the sample.

The CDR3, cysteine through phenylalanine, is 13 amino acids long. The sequence is cut down to CDR3 DNA, 39 bases in frame from base 1. V was cut back by 6 bases and J by 10 bases, leaving a gap of 16 bases between them. A patient counted as having stable Graves' hyperthyroidism if no progression to ophthalmopathy occurred over 18 months of follow-up. Hyperthyroidism patients were aged 18 to 65 years and newly diagnosed, with disease duration of less than 2 months. The study excluded patients with uncontrolled infections, other autoimmune diseases, pregnancy or lactation. Clinical symptoms, serum thyroxine and TRAb, thyroid ultrasound, and orbital computed tomography formed the basis for the diagnoses. Trizol reagent was used to extract total RNA, and RNA quality was then checked on an Agilent 2100 Bioanalyzer. Beyond this particular receptor, the publication reports: Most expanded thyroid clonotypes (frequency above 0.001) were also found in blood, which suggests that blood repertoires may mirror thyroid immune responses. In validation, the model predicted progression to ophthalmopathy with 55% to 71% sensitivity and about 72% specificity, a median of 6.5 months before onset. Ophthalmopathy was separated from stable hyperthyroidism by a 13 V-J signature model, with approximately 89% sensitivity and about 81% specificity obtained in cross-validation and 80%/75% obtained in testing. No statistical method was used to fix the sample size in advance, and group allocation was not hidden from the investigators.

The sample was peripheral blood or thyroid tissue (not recorded which). Recombination connected TRBV12-3 or TRBV12-4 to TRBJ2-1, and TRBD2 may be the D gene, going by 6 matching bases. The sequence came from a woman under 30 with Graves' hyperthyroidism. CDR3 loop: CASSRGFTGEQFF. The DNA sequence reads TGTGCCAGCAGCCGGGGGTTCACCGGGGAGCAGTTCTTC.